Presented here are 23 T cell receptor beta chains from one specimen sequenced in a study of blood T cell repertoires in COVID-19. Clones were read by immunoSEQ multiplex PCR, and TCRdb kept only the in-frame ones, dropping some. The table shows fewer than 500,000 clones, with about 85% occurring only once. Sequenced input: PBMCs or T cells enriched from blood (not recorded which). Source of these receptors: a young woman with acute COVID-19.

This clone was seen only once. V is TRBV5-4 and J is TRBJ2-3; 9 nucleotides match TRBD2. V was clipped by 3 bases and J by 0 bases; unmatched bases: 8. The CDR3 has 17 residues. Germline-derived CDR1 and CDR2 are SGHNT and YYREEE (reference sequence). The DNA of the CDR3 is TGTGCCAGCAGCTCGAAGATAGCGGGAGCTAGCACAGATACGCAGTATTTT. The encoded protein is CASSSKIAGASTDTQYF.

The chain employs TRBV19 and TRBJ2-5; D is uncertain. The CDR3 is 14 amino acids. With 4 bases removed from V and 0 bases from J, the gap between germline ends came to 9 bases. CDR1 and CDR2 (germline): LNHDA, SQIVND (reference sequence). The CDR3 spells CASSNTDNQETQYF. DNA for the CDR3: TGTGCCAGTAGTAATACAGATAACCAAGAGACCCAGTACTTC.

The chain joins TRBV6-5 to TRBJ2-7, with TRBD2 matching over 15 bases. After removal of 4 bases from V and 5 bases from J, the junction contained 3 bases not matched to a gene. Germline assignment: CDR1 MNHEY and CDR2 SVGAGI. The CDR3 is 15 amino acids. The CDR3 DNA reads TGTGCCAGCAGTTGGCGGACTAGCGGGAGGGACGAGCAGTACTTC. Translating gives CASSWRTSGRDEQYF.

The chain has TRBV6-5 and TRBJ2-1; weak D call: TRBD2 (5 bases). From germline, CDR1 is MNHEY and CDR2 SVGAGI. The CDR3 consists of 14 residues. The V and J ends lost 3 bases and 5 bases respectively, with 11 bases between them. CDR3 region: CASSYQRQNNEQFF. The CDR3 coding sequence is TGTGCCAGCAGTTATCAGCGGCAGAACAATGAGCAGTTCTTC.

The chain joins TRBV6-4 to TRBJ2-1; 10 bases agree with TRBD2. V was clipped by 4 bases and J by 2 bases; unmatched bases: 2. Germline values: CDR1 MRHNA, CDR2 SNTAGT. The CDR3 is 15 residues long. DNA of the CDR3: TGTGCCAGCAGTGTCGGGACTAGCGCCTACAATGAGCAGTTCTTC. Protein: CASSVGTSAYNEQFF.

This sequence joins TRBV5-1 and TRBJ2-5, with 7 bases identical to TRBD2. In germline, CDR1 is SGHRS, CDR2 YFSETQ. The CDR3 extends over 13 amino acids. The junction had 1 base not matched to a gene; V was cut back by 1 base and J by 4 bases. CDR3 DNA sequence: TGCGCCAGCAGCTTGCGGGGGGTAGAGACCCAGTACTTC. Its protein product is CASSLRGVETQYF.

The chain links TRBV20-1 to TRBJ2-3; TRBD2 matches 10 bases. CDR1 and CDR2 from the germline V gene are DFQATT and SNEGSKA (reference sequence). This CDR3 comprises 15 residues. The trim removed 3 bases at V and 2 bases at J, leaving 5 bases unmatched. CDR3 nucleotide sequence: TGCAGTGCTAGTACTCTAGCGGGGGCCACAGATACGCAGTATTTT. It specifies CSASTLAGATDTQYF.

The rearrangement joins TRBV7-6 to TRBJ2-7; D call uncertain. Germline V gives CDR1 SGHVS, CDR2 FNYEAQ. Deletions cut 1 base from V and 0 bases from J, with 10 bases between. This CDR3 spans 15 amino acids. The CDR3 bases are TGTGCCAGCAGCTTAGGTAGCTCGAGCTCCTACGAGCAGTACTTC. This sequence encodes CASSLGSSSSYEQYF.

This sequence joins TRBV5-6 and TRBJ1-5; 7 nucleotides agree with TRBD1. This CDR3 region has 15 residues. V gave up 0 bases and J gave up 4 bases; unmatched junction bases: 4. The germline V gene encodes CDR1 SGHDT and CDR2 YYEEEE. The DNA of the CDR3 is TGTGCCAGCAGCTTGGCCGGGACAGATAATCAGCCCCAGCATTTT. It yields the protein CASSLAGTDNQPQHF.

The chain joins TRBV7-9 to TRBJ2-1; no firm D call. Trimming stripped 0 bases from V and 6 bases from J, with 9 bases between. Looked up from germline, CDR1 is SEHNR and CDR2 is FQNEAQ (reference sequence). The CDR3 extends over 14 amino acids. CDR3 bases: TGTGCCAGCAGCTTAGCCGGGTCTAGCAATGAGCAGTTCTTC. Translating gives CASSLAGSSNEQFF. The variable domain in full, with the rest retrieved from reference TRBV7-9 and TRBJ2-1, is DTGVSQNPRHKITKRGQNVTFRCDPISEHNRLYWYRQTLGQGPEFLTYFQNEAQLEKSRLLSDRFSAERPKGSFSTLEIQRTEQGDSAMYLCASSLAGSSNEQFFGPGTRLTVL.

The chain links TRBV4-1 to TRBJ1-2; a weak D match, TRBD1 (6 bases). The CDR3 sequence is 14 residues long. Germline V gene data show CDR1 as MGHRA and CDR2 as YSYEKL. V was shortened by 5 bases and J by 6 bases, with 16 bases between the two germline ends. The CDR3 DNA reads as TGCGCCAGCAGCGAACAGGGAAGTTTTGATGGCTACACCTTC. This encodes CASSEQGSFDGYTF.

The chain carries TRBV10-2 and TRBJ2-2; D is uncertain. The V and J ends lost 5 bases and 3 bases respectively, with 10 bases between them. Germline values: CDR1 WSHSY, CDR2 SAAADI. The CDR3 consists of 14 residues. CDR3 sequence reads: CASSIQEYTGELFF. The CDR3 bases are TGCGCCAGCAGTATTCAGGAATACACCGGGGAGCTGTTTTTT.

The chain links TRBV21-1 to TRBJ1-2. TRBV21-1 represents a pseudogene. The CDR3 has 18 residues. The CDR3 reads CASSKAPRPVKEFYGYTF. The DNA for the CDR3 is TGTGCCAGCAGCAAAGCCCCCCGCCCGGTGAAAGAATTCTATGGCTACACCTTC.

The DNA for the CDR3 is TGCGCCAGCAGCCAGAACTCACAGGGGTCTGGAAACACCATATATTTT. It is translated as CASSQNSQGSGNTIYF. The chain employs TRBV4-1 and TRBJ1-3; 7 nucleotides agree with TRBD1. The germline gives CDR1 MGHRA, CDR2 YSYEKL. The CDR3 sequence is 16 residues long. V shed 3 bases and J 1 base; nucleotides not matched to a gene: 6.

This chain joins TRBV21-1 and TRBJ1-6; the table's D call, TRBD1, was not checked against the DNA. TRBV21-1 is a documented pseudogene. The CDR3 totals 14 residues. The DNA for the CDR3 is TGTGCCAGCAATCCCAGACAGGGAAGATCACCCCTCCACTTT. This sequence encodes CASNPRQGRSPLHF.

The sample holds one count of this clone. This chain links TRBV19 with TRBJ1-5, with 8 nucleotides matching TRBD1. The CDR3 contains 16 residues. Germline loops: CDR1 LNHDA, CDR2 SQIVND (reference sequence). V lost 4 bases and J lost 3; bases outside the gene matches: 8. The CDR3 DNA sequence: TGTGCCAGTAGTAATCCGACAGGGGAGTACAATCAGCCCCAGCATTTT. Its translation: CASSNPTGEYNQPQHF.

This chain uses TRBV14 with TRBJ1-1; a weak D match, TRBD1 (5 bases). The germline V gene has CDR1 SGHDN and CDR2 FVKESK. The CDR3 covers 13 residues. V lost 8 bases, J lost 2 bases, and 12 bases lay in between. The CDR3 loop reads CASSWTTNTEAFF. The CDR3 DNA sequence: TGTGCCAGCTCCTGGACAACCAACACTGAAGCTTTCTTT.

This clone appeared a single time. The V call is TRBV5-5, the J call TRBJ1-1, with a tentative D call TRBD1 (5 bases). CDR1 is SGHKS and CDR2 is YYEKEE in the germline V gene (reference sequence). The germline V and J ends were trimmed by 5 bases and 0 bases, with 17 bases remaining between them. The CDR3 is made up of 16 amino acids. The CDR3 region has the DNA TGTGCCAGCAGACCCGGGGAGGGGACTTTGAACACTGAAGCTTTCTTT. Amino acid sequence: CASRPGEGTLNTEAFF.

The chain recombines TRBV4-2 with TRBJ1-5, with 9 bases that match TRBD1. The CDR3 consists of 15 residues. With 4 bases clipped from V and 6 bases from J, the junction kept 7 bases outside the gene matches. Germline V lookup: CDR1 LGHNA, CDR2 YNFKEQ. CDR3 nucleotides: TGTGCCAGCAGCCTCGGACAGGGGCCATTTCAGCCCCAGCATTTT. Its protein product is CASSLGQGPFQPQHF.

This clone has a handful of counts. The gene calls are TRBV4-2 and TRBJ2-2, with 12 bases aligning to TRBD1. The ends lost 5 bases at V and 4 bases at J; junction bases unmatched: 5. Germline CDR1 LGHNA, CDR2 YNFKEQ. The CDR3 is 16 amino acids. The CDR3 loop is CASSFGTGGPTGELFF. CDR3 in DNA: TGTGCCAGCAGCTTTGGGACAGGGGGCCCCACCGGGGAGCTGTTTTTT.

The chain couples TRBV19 to TRBJ2-5, with TRBD1 identical over 7 bases. Per the germline V gene, CDR1 is LNHDA and CDR2 is SQIVND (reference sequence). CDR3 length equals 18 residues. The V and J ends lost 6 bases and 2 bases, in that order; junction bases with no gene match: 18. This chain's CDR3 is CASSKRTSGGTAQETQYF. CDR3 DNA: TGTGCCAGTAGCAAAAGAACATCAGGGGGTACGGCGCAAGAGACCCAGTACTTC.

The genes are TRBV27 and TRBJ2-1; TRBD1 matches 7 bases. This CDR3 comprises 16 residues. Germline V gene lookup returns CDR1 MNHEY and CDR2 SMNVEV (reference sequence). The ends lost 5 bases at V and 2 bases at J; junction bases unmatched: 9. CDR3 sequence: CASSTSGTDPYNEQFF. The CDR3 DNA is TGTGCCAGCAGTACCTCCGGGACAGACCCCTACAATGAGCAGTTCTTC.

V gene TRBV30 combines with J gene TRBJ2-5; the match to TRBD1 covers 7 bases. This CDR3 comprises 12 residues. In germline, CDR1 is GTSNPN, CDR2 SVGIG (reference sequence). J gave up 1 base and V 5 bases, and 1 base lay outside the gene matches. CDR3: CAWGTAQETQYF. The CDR3 DNA reads as TGTGCCTGGGGGACAGCCCAAGAGACCCAGTACTTC.